This section outlines one T cell receptor (beta chain) sequence together with its context. Germline V CDR1 and CDR2: SGHNT, YYREEE (reference sequence). This CDR3 is built from 14 residues. V shed 4 bases and J 1 base; nucleotides not matched to a gene: 1. The sample originates from a study of blood T cell repertoires in COVID-19. Turning to the study itself: Material from acute and convalescent COVID-19 was sourced from the United States, Italy and Spain. Sources were T cells, B-cell-depleted T cells, or PBMCs; the material itself was cDNA or gDNA.

Original methodology: Counts of nucleated cells, estimated from reference gene primer amplification, were obtained. Produced via immunoSEQ multiplex PCR; TCRdb's table is partial and in-frame only. The DNA was the basis for D and trimming; V, J and clone size are from that table. The sample lists 140,000 or so clones; under 80% were seen once. This sequence originates from a man aged 55 to 70 with acute or convalescent COVID-19. This chain connects TRBV5-4 to TRBJ2-5; 10 positions match TRBD1. The sequencing sample was made of peripheral blood. The CDR3: CASSRQGAQETQYF. The CDR3 coding sequence is TGTGCCAGCAGCCGACAGGGGGCCCAAGAGACCCAGTACTTC.